A selection of T cell receptor beta chains follows, all from one sample in a study of T cells after yellow fever vaccination. TCRdb fed the 5' RACE reads into MiXCR, producing one record per CDR3 protein. The repertoire has 400,000 or so distinct CDR3 sequences, under 20% of them found once; the top ten carry roughly a sixth. The specimen comprised PBMCs, sampled before the yellow fever booster vaccination. Every receptor here comes from a man aged 18 to 29 who received the YFV17D yellow fever vaccine. CDR3s include the opening cysteine and the closing phenylalanine or tryptophan. D genes are given only for firm matches. Not every row has a clone size; where given, it reads once, few, many or a size class.

CSATERGRSTDTQYF TGCAGTGCTACCGAGCGGGGGCGAAGCACAGATACGCAGTATTTT few TRBV20-1 TRBD2 TRBJ2-3
CASGVLRNTEAFF TGCGCCAGCGGGGTGTTGCGGAACACTGAAGCTTTCTTT many TRBV5-1 - TRBJ1-1
CASSGSRLNEQFF TGTGCCAGCAGCGGGAGCAGACTAAATGAGCAGTTCTTC - TRBV6-5 - TRBJ2-1
CASSQKGQGQSLNTEAFF TGCGCCAGCAGCCAAAAGGGACAGGGGCAATCGTTGAACACTGAAGCTTTCTTT - TRBV4-1 TRBD1 TRBJ1-1
CSTGADSINEQFF TGCAGCACAGGAGCGGACTCCATTAATGAGCAGTTCTTC few TRBV29-1 - TRBJ2-1
CASSLQTDNSPLHF TGTGCCAGCAGTCTCCAGACTGATAATTCACCCCTCCACTTT few TRBV25-1 - TRBJ1-6
CSASVPGQETQYF TGCAGTGCTAGTGTCCCAGGGCAAGAGACCCAGTACTTC once TRBV20-1 - TRBJ2-5
CASSQVPDTDTQYF TGCGCCAGCAGCCAAGTTCCTGACACAGATACGCAGTATTTT few TRBV4-3 - TRBJ2-3
CASSEVQRGQQFF TGTGCCAGCAGTGAAGTTCAGAGGGGTCAGCAGTTCTTC - TRBV6-4 - TRBJ2-1
CASSQVTGSYNYGYTF TGTGCCAGCAGCCAAGTGACAGGGTCCTATAACTATGGCTACACCTTC few TRBV3-1 TRBD1 TRBJ1-2
CATRPREYGYTF TGTGCCACCCGTCCCAGGGAGTACGGCTACACCTTC few TRBV12-3/TRBV12-4 - TRBJ1-2
CATSGGWDRGSYNEQFF TGTGCCACCAGTGGGGGGTGGGACAGGGGTTCCTACAATGAGCAGTTCTTC few TRBV24-1 TRBD1 TRBJ2-1
CASSPQGFTGELFF TGTGCCAGCAGTCCTCAGGGATTCACCGGGGAGCTGTTTTTT - TRBV6-2/TRBV6-3 - TRBJ2-2
CASSPRDGEQYF TGCGCCAGCAGCCCCCGGGACGGCGAGCAGTACTTC few TRBV5-1 - TRBJ2-7
CASSWATYSTEAFF TGTGCCAGCAGCTGGGCGACCTATTCCACTGAAGCTTTCTTT few TRBV5-5 - TRBJ1-1
CASGFTGLDQPQHF TGCGCCAGCGGGTTTACGGGATTGGATCAGCCCCAGCATTTT few TRBV5-1 - TRBJ1-5
CSVEGGGAASMNGYTF TGCAGCGTCGAGGGTGGGGGCGCAGCGAGTATGAATGGCTACACCTTC few TRBV29-1 - TRBJ1-2
CASSQVARGEGYTF TGCGCCAGCAGCCAAGTGGCCCGGGGGGAGGGCTACACCTTC - TRBV4-3 - TRBJ1-2
CASSLIGFDEQFF TGTGCCAGCAGCTTAATAGGGTTCGATGAGCAGTTCTTC - TRBV7-2 - TRBJ2-1
CASSWGLTSQETQYF TGCGCCAGCAGTTGGGGACTAACCAGCCAAGAGACCCAGTACTTC - TRBV5-1 TRBD2 TRBJ2-5
CASSQALAGAFSYNEQFF TGCGCCAGCAGCCAAGCCCTAGCGGGGGCGTTCTCCTACAATGAGCAGTTCTTC - TRBV4-1 TRBD2 TRBJ2-1
CSAPSRGQETQYF TGCAGTGCTCCCAGCCGCGGACAAGAGACCCAGTACTTC few TRBV20-1 - TRBJ2-5
CASSQGQGANHYEQYF TGCGCCAGCAGCCAGGGGCAGGGGGCTAACCACTACGAGCAGTACTTC few TRBV4-1 TRBD1 TRBJ2-7
CASGRGTQYF TGTGCCAGCGGGCGGGGGACCCAGTACTTC - TRBV2 - TRBJ2-5
CASSPLWGGEYGYTF TGTGCCAGCAGCCCCCTTTGGGGGGGGGAGTATGGCTACACCTTC - TRBV7-2 - TRBJ1-2
CASSLFSGVSDTQYF TGTGCCAGCAGCTTATTTTCCGGGGTTTCAGATACGCAGTATTTT - TRBV7-9 - TRBJ2-3
CASSGYQGGIQYF TGTGCCAGCAGCGGATACCAGGGGGGCATTCAGTACTTC - TRBV9 - TRBJ2-4
CASTAGTNYEQYF TGTGCCAGCACCGCCGGGACAAACTACGAGCAGTACTTC - TRBV6-2/TRBV6-3 - TRBJ2-7
CASSESSGGFADTQYF TGCGCCAGCAGCGAGTCTAGCGGGGGCTTCGCAGATACGCAGTATTTT - TRBV5-1 TRBD2 TRBJ2-3
CASRPDRNGNTIYF TGTGCCAGCAGGCCAGACAGAAACGGAAACACCATATATTTT - TRBV7-2 - TRBJ1-3
CASRAGTGSDYGYTF TGTGCCAGCAGAGCCGGGACAGGGTCTGACTATGGCTACACCTTC few TRBV27 TRBD1 TRBJ1-2
CASSLGVSPRVTKNIQYF TGTGCCAGCAGCTTAGGGGTATCCCCGAGGGTTACCAAAAACATTCAGTACTTC - TRBV7-8 - TRBJ2-4
CASSLASGSTDTQYF TGCGCCAGCAGCTTGGCGTCAGGGAGCACAGATACGCAGTATTTT many TRBV5-1 - TRBJ2-3
CSVTLLGTPISDTQYF TGCAGCGTTACACTCTTGGGGACACCTATCTCAGATACGCAGTATTTT few TRBV29-1 - TRBJ2-3
CSVEGIETQYF TGCAGCGTCGAGGGCATAGAGACCCAGTACTTC - TRBV29-1 - TRBJ2-5
CSWTGEETQYF TGCAGTTGGACAGGGGAAGAGACCCAGTACTTC few TRBV20-1 TRBD1 TRBJ2-5
CSARDRERGNLNREQFF TGCAGCGCTAGAGATCGGGAGCGGGGAAACCTAAACCGGGAGCAGTTCTTC few TRBV20-1 TRBD2 TRBJ2-1
CSAKSSTPQAYQPQHF TGCAGTGCCAAGTCTAGTACCCCGCAGGCCTATCAGCCCCAGCATTTT many TRBV20-1 - TRBJ1-5
CASSQDSVAGGQNIQYF TGCGCCAGCAGCCAAGATAGCGTAGCGGGGGGCCAAAACATTCAGTACTTC few TRBV4-1 TRBD2 TRBJ2-4
CASSHPSKGPGNQPQHF TGCGCCAGCAGCCACCCTTCTAAAGGGCCCGGGAATCAGCCCCAGCATTTT few TRBV4-1 - TRBJ1-5
CASTQGAGSSGELFF TGTGCCAGCACCCAGGGGGCGGGGAGTTCCGGGGAGCTGTTTTTT - TRBV4-2 TRBD1 TRBJ2-2
CASTLGRANTGELFF TGCGCCAGCACCCTGGGGCGGGCGAACACCGGGGAGCTGTTTTTT - TRBV5-1 - TRBJ2-2
CSVEVQNGANVLTF TGCAGCGTTGAAGTCCAGAACGGGGCCAACGTCCTGACTTTC many TRBV29-1 - TRBJ2-6
CASSYQLSSYNSPLHF TGTGCCAGCAGCTACCAGCTGAGCTCCTATAATTCACCCCTCCACTTT - TRBV7-2 - TRBJ1-6
CASSLDIGDTQYF TGTGCCAGCAGCTTAGACATCGGAGATACGCAGTATTTT few TRBV7-2 - TRBJ2-3
CASSLVGDTEAFF TGTGCCAGCTCACTAGTGGGGGACACTGAAGCTTTCTTT many TRBV11-2 - TRBJ1-1
CASSLQVGGTEAFF TGCGCCAGCAGCCTTCAGGTAGGAGGCACTGAAGCTTTCTTT - TRBV5-1 - TRBJ1-1
CSASDGGSDWQYF TGCAGTGCTAGTGACGGGGGCAGTGATTGGCAGTACTTC - TRBV20-1 - TRBJ2-5
CASSPGQIDYNEQFF TGTGCCAGCTCACCAGGACAGATTGATTACAATGAGCAGTTCTTC - TRBV18 - TRBJ2-1
CASTSGTDTQYF TGTGCCTCGACTAGCGGGACAGATACGCAGTATTTT few TRBV10-3 TRBD2 TRBJ2-3
CASRSRDGTEAFF TGTGCCAGCAGGTCGAGGGACGGCACTGAAGCTTTCTTT few TRBV7-9 - TRBJ1-1
CASSVGRFGSGYTF TGCGCCAGCAGTGTGGGACGGTTTGGAAGTGGCTACACCTTC few TRBV10-2 - TRBJ1-2
CASSYGQYSYNEQFF TGTGCCAGCTCATATGGACAGTATTCCTACAATGAGCAGTTCTTC many TRBV18 - TRBJ2-1
CASSHSGEREQYF TGCGCCAGCAGCCATTCGGGGGAGCGCGAGCAGTACTTC - TRBV4-1 - TRBJ2-7
CASSPGGYHEQYF TGTGCCAGCTCCCCCGGAGGGTACCACGAGCAGTACTTC - TRBV27 - TRBJ2-7